Given below is one TCR beta chain in context. This sample is part of a study of cytomegalovirus exposure and HLA in healthy donors. PCR amplification relied on 60 Vbeta primers (plus 13 Jbeta primers). Sequenced by immunoSEQ multiplex PCR; TCRdb stores in-frame clones only, minus some. The table shows approximately 120,000 clones, with roughly 63% occurring only once. The CDR3 contains 13 residues. The germline V gene has CDR1 MNHEY and CDR2 SMNVEV (reference sequence). J gave up 3 bases and V 5 bases, and 3 bases lay outside the gene matches. The rearrangement uses TRBV27 and TRBJ1-1, with 7 nucleotides matching TRBD1. The sample comprised PBMCs. This clonotype was obtained from a woman between 65 and 79 years old in good health and CMV-seropositive. The CDR3, as DNA: TGTGCCAGCAGTGGGACAGCCTACACTGAAGCTTTCTTT. The encoded protein is CASSGTAYTEAFF.